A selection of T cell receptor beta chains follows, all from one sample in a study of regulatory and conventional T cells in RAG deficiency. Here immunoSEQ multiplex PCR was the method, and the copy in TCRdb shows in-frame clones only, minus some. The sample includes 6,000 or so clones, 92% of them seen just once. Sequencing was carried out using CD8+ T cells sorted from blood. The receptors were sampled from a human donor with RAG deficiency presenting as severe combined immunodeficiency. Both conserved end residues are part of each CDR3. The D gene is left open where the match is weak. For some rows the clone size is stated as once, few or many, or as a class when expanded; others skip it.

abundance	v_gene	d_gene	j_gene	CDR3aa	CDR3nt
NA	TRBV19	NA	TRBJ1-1	CASSIGGLNTEAFF	TGTGCCAGTAGTATCGGAGGGCTGAACACTGAAGCTTTCTTT
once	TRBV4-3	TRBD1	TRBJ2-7	CASSPQGTAYEQYF	TGCGCCAGCAGCCCCCAGGGGACAGCCTACGAGCAGTACTTC
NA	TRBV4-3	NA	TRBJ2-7	CASSQERDVSYEQYF	TGCGCCAGCAGCCAAGAGCGGGACGTCTCCTACGAGCAGTACTTC
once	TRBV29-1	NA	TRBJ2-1	CSVEGRNEQFF	TGCAGCGTTGAAGGGAGGAATGAGCAGTTCTTC
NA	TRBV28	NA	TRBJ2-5	CASTPYSSLRTQYF	TGTGCCAGCACCCCGTATAGCTCCCTTCGGACCCAGTACTTC
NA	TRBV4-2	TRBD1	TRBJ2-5	CASSQEQGAQETQYF	TGTGCCAGCAGCCAAGAACAGGGGGCCCAAGAGACCCAGTACTTC
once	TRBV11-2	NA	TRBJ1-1	CASSLGLGGNTEAFF	TGTGCCAGCAGCTTGGGTTTAGGCGGGAACACTGAAGCTTTCTTT
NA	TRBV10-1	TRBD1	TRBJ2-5	CASSARDRVDGRETQYF	TGCGCCAGCAGTGCCCGGGACAGAGTGGATGGAAGAGAGACCCAGTACTTC
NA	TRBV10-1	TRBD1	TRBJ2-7	CASSESDRYYEQYF	TGCGCCAGCAGTGAGTCGGACAGGTACTACGAGCAGTACTTC
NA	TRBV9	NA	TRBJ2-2	CASSVNTGELFF	TGTGCCAGCAGCGTTAACACCGGGGAGCTGTTTTTT
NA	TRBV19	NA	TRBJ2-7	CASSSTPDRRTYEQYF	TGTGCCAGTAGTTCAACCCCCGACAGGAGGACCTACGAGCAGTACTTC
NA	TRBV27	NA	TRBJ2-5	CASSLVGYPQETQYF	TGTGCCAGCAGCCTCGTGGGGTACCCCCAAGAGACCCAGTACTTC
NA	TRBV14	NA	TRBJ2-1	CASSQDIRVPDNEQFF	TGTGCCAGCAGCCAAGATATCAGGGTCCCCGACAATGAGCAGTTCTTC
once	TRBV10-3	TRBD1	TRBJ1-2	CAIPTGNYGYTF	TGTGCCATCCCGACAGGGAACTATGGCTACACCTTC
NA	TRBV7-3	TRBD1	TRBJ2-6	CASSLTGTAISGANVLTF	TGTGCCAGCAGCTTAACAGGGACAGCCATCTCCGGGGCCAACGTCCTGACTTTC
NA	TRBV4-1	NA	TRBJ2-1	CASSQDFRGNEQFF	TGCGCCAGCAGCCAAGATTTCAGGGGCAATGAGCAGTTCTTC
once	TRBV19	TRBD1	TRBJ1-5	CASSIGPVGRGTSNQPQHF	TGTGCCAGTAGTATAGGCCCAGTAGGCAGGGGGACAAGCAATCAGCCCCAGCATTTT
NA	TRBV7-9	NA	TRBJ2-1	CASSSGYNEQFF	TGTGCCAGCAGCTCAGGATACAATGAGCAGTTCTTC
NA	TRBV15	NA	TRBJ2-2	CATSRGGDTGELFF	TGTGCCACCAGCAGAGGGGGGGACACCGGGGAGCTGTTTTTT
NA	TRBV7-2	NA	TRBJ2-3	CASSLLDGNTDTQYF	TGTGCCAGCAGCTTGTTGGACGGCAACACAGATACGCAGTATTTT
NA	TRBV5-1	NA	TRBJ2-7	CASSFRDFSYEQYF	TGCGCCAGCAGCTTCCGGGACTTCTCCTACGAGCAGTACTTC
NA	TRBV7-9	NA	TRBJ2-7	CASSTGSSYEQYF	TGTGCCAGCAGCACCGGAAGCTCCTACGAGCAGTACTTC